This TCR beta chain comes out of a study of PD-L1 blockade in urothelial cancer. As for the study in general: Anywhere from 0 to 3 prior chemotherapy regimens had been received by patients. A median around 150,000 T cells were found in blood samples.

TCRdb's copy holds only in-frame clones and misses some; the assay was immunoSEQ multiplex PCR. Among tens of thousands of clones listed, about 84% were seen once. As for this clone: An end of the junction differs from the germline gene, which may be a read error.

Time point noted: pretreatment peripheral blood. Sampling of each patient yielded between 1 and 8 specimens, collected pretreatment and on-treatment. This clonotype originated in a man between 60 and 75 years old with urothelial cancer. The input for sequencing was PBMCs, taken around atezolizumab (anti-PD-L1) treatment.

The CDR3 loop reads CASSGTHTDTQYW. The CDR3 nucleotides are TGTGCCAGCAGTGGAACCCACACAGATACGCAGTATTGG. The rearrangement links TRBV6-4 to TRBJ2-3, with D uncertain. The germline gives CDR1 MRHNA, CDR2 SNTAGT. The CDR3 runs to 13 residues.